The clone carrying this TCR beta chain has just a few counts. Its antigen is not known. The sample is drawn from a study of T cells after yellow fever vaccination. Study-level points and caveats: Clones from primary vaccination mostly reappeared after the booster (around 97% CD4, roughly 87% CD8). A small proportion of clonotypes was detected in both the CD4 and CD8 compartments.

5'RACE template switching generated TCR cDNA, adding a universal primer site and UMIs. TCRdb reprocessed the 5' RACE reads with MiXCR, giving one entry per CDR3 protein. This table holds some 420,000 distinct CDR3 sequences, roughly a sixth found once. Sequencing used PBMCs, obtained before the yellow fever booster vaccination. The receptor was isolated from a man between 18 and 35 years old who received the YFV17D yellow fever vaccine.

The CDR3 protein is CASSDDRVTEAFF. Here the CDR3 DNA reads TGTGCCAGCAGTGATGACAGGGTCACTGAAGCTTTCTTT. The chain combines TRBV6-2 or TRBV6-3 with TRBJ1-1; 7 positions agree with TRBD1. CDR3 length: 13 amino acids. Per the germline V gene, CDR1 is MNHEY and CDR2 is SVGEGT. V lost 5 bases, J lost 4 bases, and 4 bases stayed unmatched.